These 10 T cell receptor beta chains were all obtained from the same sample, sequenced in a study of T cells in pancreatic ductal adenocarcinoma. Selected pancreatic ductal adenocarcinoma patients had undergone surgery without neoadjuvant therapy. Produced via immunoSEQ multiplex PCR; TCRdb's table is partial and in-frame only. The table records 9,000 to 15,000 clones, roughly 90% of them present only once. The specimen was PBMCs. The receptors were gathered from a human donor with pancreatic ductal adenocarcinoma.

The J gene is TRBJ2-7, the V gene TRBV5-1; 8 nucleotides agree with TRBD1. Germline CDR1 reads SGHRS; CDR2 reads YFSETQ. The CDR3 length is 15 residues. With 4 bases clipped from V and 4 bases from J, the junction kept 10 bases outside the gene matches. The CDR3 region has the DNA TGCGCCAGCAGCACCAGACAGGGGAGAGGTTACGAGCAGTACTTC. Its protein is CASSTRQGRGYEQYF.

V is TRBV4-1 and J is TRBJ2-1; 14 nucleotides agree with TRBD2. The germline gives CDR1 MGHRA, CDR2 YSYEKL. V dropped 4 bases and J dropped 4; count of bases not matched to a gene: 9. The CDR3 loop spans 18 amino acids. CDR3 amino acids: CASSPRTSGGLPYNEQFF. CDR3 nucleotides: TGCGCCAGCAGCCCCCGGACTAGCGGGGGGCTACCTTACAATGAGCAGTTCTTC.

DNA of the CDR3: TGTGCCAGCAGCCAAGCTCTAGCGGGGGCGAACACCGGGGAGCTGTTTTTT. Protein sequence: CASSQALAGANTGELFF. The chain joins TRBV4-2 to TRBJ2-2, with 10 bases identical to TRBD2. The germline gives CDR1 LGHNA, CDR2 YNFKEQ. J gave up 0 bases and V 1 base, and 2 bases lay outside the gene matches. The CDR3 spans 17 residues.

For the CDR3, the DNA is TGTGCCAGCATGGGGGAAAAACTGTTTTTT. Protein: CASMGEKLFF. The genes are TRBV28 and TRBJ1-4, with D uncertain. With 7 bases removed from V and 8 bases from J, the gap between germline ends came to 5 bases. The CDR3 length is 10 residues. Germline CDR1 MDHEN, CDR2 SYDVKM. The variable domain in full, completed from reference TRBV28 and TRBJ1-4, reads DVKVTQSSRYLVKRTGEKVFLECVQDMDHENMFWYRQDPGLGLRLIYFSYDVKMKEKGDIPEGYSVSREKKERFSLILESASTNQTSMYLCASMGEKLFFGSGTQLSVL.

The V and J genes are TRBV18 and TRBJ2-1; TRBD2 matches at 7 bases. Trimming at V came to 5 bases and at J to 1 base, leaving 5 bases not matched to a gene. The germline V gene has CDR1 KGHSH and CDR2 LQKENI. The CDR3 has 15 residues. The CDR3: CASSLQRGSYNEQFF. As DNA, the CDR3 is TGTGCCAGCTCATTACAGCGGGGATCCTACAATGAGCAGTTCTTC.

The sample holds one count of this clone. The V and J genes are TRBV18 and TRBJ1-5; tentatively, D is TRBD1 (5 bases). V gave up 5 bases and J gave up 5 bases, with 7 bases separating them. This CDR3 is built from 12 residues. Per germline, CDR1 KGHSH and CDR2 LQKENI. DNA for the CDR3: TGTGCCAGCTCAACAGGTGATCAGCCCCAGCATTTT. This sequence encodes CASSTGDQPQHF.

CDR3 loop: CASTGYSYGYTF. Here the CDR3 DNA reads TGTGCCAGCACCGGTTACAGCTATGGCTACACCTTC. The chain is built from TRBV6-1 and TRBJ1-2; D gene unclear. The V and J ends lost 7 bases and 4 bases respectively, with 10 bases between them. Germline V gives CDR1 MNHNS, CDR2 SASEGT. The CDR3 is 12 residues long.

The DNA for the CDR3 is TGTGCCAGCAGCTTAGGAAGGCTAGCCAAAAACATTCAGTACTTC. As protein: CASSLGRLAKNIQYF. The chain links TRBV7-2 to TRBJ2-4, with D hard to call. The germline gives CDR1 SGHTA, CDR2 FQGNSA. CDR3 length: 15 residues. Trimming shortened V by 1 base and J by 0 bases, and 7 bases separated the two germline ends.

CDR3 in DNA: TGCGCCAGCAGTCAATTGTGTGCTCAGCCCCAGCATTTT. It codes for CASSQLCAQPQHF. This rearrangement joins TRBV23-1 to TRBJ1-5, with D unresolved. TRBV23-1 is annotated as an ORF whose role is uncertain. The germline V and J ends were trimmed by 1 base and 6 bases, with 7 bases remaining between them. The CDR3 covers 13 residues.

This clone showed up just once. The chain links TRBV6-6 to TRBJ1-1; D ambiguous. CDR1 is MNHNY and CDR2 is SVGAGI in the germline V gene (reference sequence). V lost 0 bases, J lost 1 base, and 9 bases lay in between. The CDR3 runs 15 residues. The chain's CDR3 is CASSYSTASNTEAFF. In DNA form, the CDR3 reads TGTGCCAGCAGTTACTCGACGGCATCGAACACTGAAGCTTTCTTT.